This T cell receptor (beta chain) was documented in a study of control samples from healthy donors and cancer patients. CDR3 size: 18 residues. Deletions cut 2 bases from V and 2 bases from J, with 19 bases between. CDR1 and CDR2 from the germline V gene are LGHDT and YNNKEL (reference sequence). Measured with immunoSEQ multiplex PCR; TCRdb has only the in-frame clones, and not every one. The data hold around 72,000 clones, with over 65% observed a single time. V gene TRBV3-1 (or the pseudogene TRBV3-2) combines with J gene TRBJ1-3; the D is unclear. This TCR was sampled from a man in his forties or fifties in good health. The sequencing input was blood. The CDR3 spells CASSQSGLRILAGNTIYF. CDR3 DNA: TGTGCCAGCAGCCAATCGGGCCTTCGAATTTTGGCTGGAAACACCATATATTTT.